The clone carrying this TCR beta chain has more than one count but fewer than ten. Antigen specificity is unknown. A single record per CDR3 protein comes from TCRdb applying MiXCR to the 5' RACE reads. The top ten hold about 0.25% of the sample, which has some 1,600,000 distinct CDR3 sequences, about 31% seen once. This entry comes from a study of identical twins. The study, taken as a whole, reports: Whereas memory repertoires showed no such difference, abundant cord blood beta clonotypes carried fewer insertions. Twins' excess sharing was less marked for out-of-frame beta sequences. It was possible that invariant MAIT and iNKT cells partly confounded the zero-insertion analyses. Some out-of-frame alpha sequences were shared by twins, and these showed excess low generation probability.

This CDR3 has 16 amino acids. J was trimmed by 1 base and V by 6 bases; bases with no gene match: 8. The V gene's germline CDR1 is MNHEY and CDR2 SMNVEV (reference sequence). This chain connects TRBV27 to TRBJ1-2; 10 bases agree with TRBD1. The sample was cord blood. The source of this sequence is a newborn girl in good health. CDR3 sequence: CASRPDRGHLNYGYTF. Written as DNA, the CDR3 is TGTGCCAGCAGACCCGACAGGGGGCACCTTAACTATGGCTACACCTTC.